These T cell receptor beta chains were read from a single sample in a study of tumor-infiltrating lymphocytes in primary liver carcinoma. TCRdb independently ran MiXCR on the multiplex PCR reads; one entry per CDR3 protein. Among around 100,000 distinct CDR3 sequences, approximately 70% were seen once, and the ten largest hold about 12%. The sequencing sample was made of liver tumor tissue from sampling region 2. The receptor source for this set is a woman aged 55-69 years with primary liver carcinoma and hepatitis B virus infection. The CDR3 runs from the conserved cysteine through the conserved F or W. Fields, in order: D gene, V gene, clone size, J gene, CDR3 length, CDR3 DNA, CDR3 protein. D genes are given only for firm matches. Part of the rows lack a size; the others show once, few, many or a class for expanded clones.

d_gene: -
v_gene: TRBV5-1
abundance: once
j_gene: TRBJ1-3
len: 14
CDR3nt: TGCGCCAGCAGCTTGACAGGTATTGGAAACACCATATATTTT
CDR3aa: CASSLTGIGNTIYF

d_gene: -
v_gene: TRBV11-3
abundance: -
j_gene: TRBJ2-1
len: 13
CDR3nt: TGTGCCAACAGGTTAGGAGATAGCAATGAGCAGTTCTTC
CDR3aa: CANRLGDSNEQFF

d_gene: TRBD2
v_gene: TRBV14
abundance: many
j_gene: TRBJ2-7
len: 16
CDR3nt: TGTGCCAGCAGCCAAGCTCGGTATAGCGGGGGCTACGAGCAGTACTTC
CDR3aa: CASSQARYSGGYEQYF

d_gene: TRBD1
v_gene: TRBV19
abundance: -
j_gene: TRBJ1-5
len: 15
CDR3nt: TGTGCCAGTAAACGGACAGGAGGGAGCAATCAGCCCCAGCATTTT
CDR3aa: CASKRTGGSNQPQHF

d_gene: TRBD2
v_gene: TRBV29-1
abundance: many
j_gene: TRBJ2-1
len: 13
CDR3nt: TGCAGCGCTGCGACTAGCCTCTACAATGAGCAGTTCTTC
CDR3aa: CSAATSLYNEQFF

d_gene: TRBD1
v_gene: TRBV12-5
abundance: many
j_gene: TRBJ1-1
len: 14
CDR3nt: TGTGCTAGTGGTTTGGGACAGGGGGAGGCTGAAGCTTTCTTT
CDR3aa: CASGLGQGEAEAFF

d_gene: -
v_gene: TRBV11-2
abundance: -
j_gene: TRBJ1-4
len: 14
CDR3nt: TGTGCCAGCAGCCCTGACAGGTCGAATGAAAAACTGTTTTTT
CDR3aa: CASSPDRSNEKLFF

d_gene: TRBD2
v_gene: TRBV11-2
abundance: -
j_gene: TRBJ2-3
len: 15
CDR3nt: TGTGACAGCAGATTAGAGGCGGGAGGCACAAATACGCAGTATTTT
CDR3aa: CDSRLEAGGTNTQYF

d_gene: -
v_gene: TRBV30
abundance: many
j_gene: TRBJ1-1
len: 13
CDR3nt: TGTGCCTGGAACGAACAGACGAACACTGAAGCTTTCTTT
CDR3aa: CAWNEQTNTEAFF

d_gene: -
v_gene: TRBV11-1
abundance: large
j_gene: TRBJ2-2
len: 17
CDR3nt: TGTGCCAGCAGCGCCCGGCCATTCCTAGTTAACACCGGGGAGCTGTTTTTT
CDR3aa: CASSARPFLVNTGELFF

d_gene: -
v_gene: TRBV28
abundance: few
j_gene: TRBJ1-5
len: 13
CDR3nt: TGTGCCAGCAGTTTAAACAACAATCAGCCCCAGCATTTT
CDR3aa: CASSLNNNQPQHF

d_gene: -
v_gene: TRBV28
abundance: -
j_gene: TRBJ2-3
len: 15
CDR3nt: TGTGCCAGCCTCGTCGGAGTAATTAGCACAGATACACAGTATTTT
CDR3aa: CASLVGVISTDTQYF

d_gene: -
v_gene: TRBV6-5
abundance: -
j_gene: TRBJ1-4
len: 15
CDR3nt: TGTGCCAGCAGTTACTCCAGGACGGGAATTGAAAAACTGTTTTTT
CDR3aa: CASSYSRTGIEKLFF

d_gene: -
v_gene: TRBV11-2
abundance: few
j_gene: TRBJ2-7
len: 16
CDR3nt: TGTGCCAGCAGCTTAGGGAGGAACTACCCCTCCTACGAGCAGTACTTC
CDR3aa: CASSLGRNYPSYEQYF

d_gene: -
v_gene: TRBV25-1
abundance: -
j_gene: TRBJ2-7
len: 14
CDR3nt: TGTGCCAGGAGTGAGGGTTCCGGAGCCTACGAGCAGTACTTC
CDR3aa: CARSEGSGAYEQYF

d_gene: -
v_gene: TRBV28
abundance: few
j_gene: TRBJ1-2
len: 11
CDR3nt: TGTGCCAGCAGTTTGGCGGCTGGCTACACCTTC
CDR3aa: CASSLAAGYTF

d_gene: -
v_gene: TRBV12-3/TRBV12-4
abundance: -
j_gene: TRBJ2-1
len: 12
CDR3nt: TGTGCCAGGAGCCGGAGACAAAATGAGCAGTTCTTC
CDR3aa: CARSRRQNEQFF

d_gene: TRBD2
v_gene: TRBV6-5
abundance: -
j_gene: TRBJ2-7
len: 13
CDR3nt: TGTGCCAGCAGTTATGAACTAGCGCGCGAGCAATACTTC
CDR3aa: CASSYELAREQYF

d_gene: -
v_gene: TRBV12-3/TRBV12-4
abundance: many
j_gene: TRBJ2-1
len: 12
CDR3nt: TGTGCCAGCAGTCGCGGGGGCACTGAGCAGTTCTTC
CDR3aa: CASSRGGTEQFF

d_gene: TRBD2
v_gene: TRBV7-9
abundance: few
j_gene: TRBJ2-7
len: 14
CDR3nt: TGTGCCAGCAGCTCGACTAGCGGGAGTACCGAGCAGTACTTC
CDR3aa: CASSSTSGSTEQYF

d_gene: -
v_gene: TRBV6-5
abundance: -
j_gene: TRBJ2-1
len: 15
CDR3nt: TGTGCCAGCAGACCAAAATGGATAGTCTACAATGAGCAGTTCTTC
CDR3aa: CASRPKWIVYNEQFF

d_gene: -
v_gene: TRBV6-2/TRBV6-3
abundance: -
j_gene: TRBJ1-2
len: 14
CDR3nt: TGTGCCAGCGGAGATACGGCGATTTACTATGGCTACACCTTC
CDR3aa: CASGDTAIYYGYTF

d_gene: TRBD1
v_gene: TRBV5-1
abundance: many
j_gene: TRBJ1-4
len: 14
CDR3nt: TGCGCCAGCAGCGTGACAGGGGGCTCTGAAAAACTGTTTTTT
CDR3aa: CASSVTGGSEKLFF

d_gene: -
v_gene: TRBV4-2
abundance: many
j_gene: TRBJ2-5
len: 15
CDR3nt: TGTGCCAGCAGGGGCTCCGGGGGCCTGGGAGAGACCCAGTACTTC
CDR3aa: CASRGSGGLGETQYF

d_gene: -
v_gene: TRBV6-6
abundance: many
j_gene: TRBJ2-7
len: 15
CDR3nt: TGTGCCAGCAGGTGGGACTCCCCGGTCTCCTACGAGCAGTACTTC
CDR3aa: CASRWDSPVSYEQYF

d_gene: -
v_gene: TRBV7-8
abundance: many
j_gene: TRBJ1-5
len: 17
CDR3nt: TGTGCCAGCAGCTTAGAGGGGGGAGCCTATAGCAATCAGCCCCAGCATTTT
CDR3aa: CASSLEGGAYSNQPQHF

d_gene: TRBD2
v_gene: TRBV11-2
abundance: -
j_gene: TRBJ2-7
len: 16
CDR3nt: TGTGCCAGCATAACTCCTGGGCGGGAGGCAAGGGGGGAGCAGTGCTTC
CDR3aa: CASITPGREARGEQCF

d_gene: -
v_gene: TRBV11-3
abundance: -
j_gene: TRBJ2-2
len: 16
CDR3nt: TGTGCCAGCAGCTCCGTTACACTGTTCAACACCGGGGAGCTGTTTTTT
CDR3aa: CASSSVTLFNTGELFF

d_gene: TRBD2
v_gene: TRBV11-2
abundance: -
j_gene: TRBJ2-3
len: 16
CDR3nt: TGTGCCAGCAGCATCCGGACTAGCGGCCTGGCAGGGACGCAGTATTTT
CDR3aa: CASSIRTSGLAGTQYF

d_gene: TRBD2
v_gene: TRBV20-1
abundance: -
j_gene: TRBJ2-3
len: 15
CDR3nt: TGCAGTGCCAAAAACATAACTAGCGGGAGGGGTACGCAGTATTTT
CDR3aa: CSAKNITSGRGTQYF

d_gene: TRBD2
v_gene: TRBV6-6
abundance: once
j_gene: TRBJ2-1
len: 16
CDR3nt: TGTGCCAGCAGTCCCTGGACTAGTGGGTCCTACAATGGGCAGTTCTTC
CDR3aa: CASSPWTSGSYNGQFF

d_gene: -
v_gene: TRBV20-1
abundance: -
j_gene: TRBJ2-1
len: 13
CDR3nt: TGCAGTGCCCCCCGGCTAGCATTCAATGAGCAGTTCTTC
CDR3aa: CSAPRLAFNEQFF

d_gene: -
v_gene: TRBV2
abundance: -
j_gene: TRBJ1-2
len: 12
CDR3nt: TGTGCCAGCAGTGAGGACAACTATGGCTACACCTTC
CDR3aa: CASSEDNYGYTF

d_gene: TRBD2
v_gene: TRBV11-1
abundance: -
j_gene: TRBJ2-7
len: 15
CDR3nt: TGTGCAAGCAGCCCACGACGGGGGGAGTGGTACGAGCAGTACTTC
CDR3aa: CASSPRRGEWYEQYF

d_gene: -
v_gene: TRBV29-1
abundance: -
j_gene: TRBJ2-7
len: 15
CDR3nt: TGCAGCGTTGAGGAAGGGACAACAGGCTCCTACGAGCAGTACTTC
CDR3aa: CSVEEGTTGSYEQYF

d_gene: -
v_gene: TRBV29-1
abundance: many
j_gene: TRBJ2-3
len: 12
CDR3nt: TGCAGCGTTAACGCCTTAGAACATACGCAGTATTTT
CDR3aa: CSVNALEHTQYF

d_gene: TRBD2
v_gene: TRBV4-2
abundance: many
j_gene: TRBJ2-1
len: 16
CDR3nt: TGTGCCAGCAGGCAAGGACCGGGACTAGCAGCCATGGAGCAGTTCTTC
CDR3aa: CASRQGPGLAAMEQFF

d_gene: TRBD1
v_gene: TRBV28
abundance: -
j_gene: TRBJ2-1
len: 12
CDR3nt: TGTGCCAGCAGTTACCGGGACAGGGGGCAGTTCTTC
CDR3aa: CASSYRDRGQFF

d_gene: TRBD2
v_gene: TRBV6-5
abundance: -
j_gene: TRBJ2-7
len: 15
CDR3nt: TGTGCCAGCAATTTCCCTAGCGGGAGAAGCAACGAGCAGTACTTC
CDR3aa: CASNFPSGRSNEQYF

d_gene: -
v_gene: TRBV11-1
abundance: -
j_gene: TRBJ2-5
len: 13
CDR3nt: TGTCCCAGCAGCGAGGGACCGGGAGTGACCCATCACTTC
CDR3aa: CPSSEGPGVTHHF

d_gene: -
v_gene: TRBV11-2
abundance: -
j_gene: TRBJ2-3
len: 15
CDR3nt: TGTACAAGCAGCTCCCAGGGCTTTAGCACAGATATGCAGTATTTT
CDR3aa: CTSSSQGFSTDMQYF

d_gene: -
v_gene: TRBV6-1
abundance: many
j_gene: TRBJ2-7
len: 14
CDR3nt: TGTGCCGGCATTATCCGGGACGGTCCCTACGAGCAGTACTTC
CDR3aa: CAGIIRDGPYEQYF

d_gene: -
v_gene: TRBV6-5
abundance: many
j_gene: TRBJ2-7
len: 15
CDR3nt: TGTGCCAGCAGCTTTCGACAAGCACCCCCCTACGAGCAGTACTTC
CDR3aa: CASSFRQAPPYEQYF

d_gene: -
v_gene: TRBV19
abundance: -
j_gene: TRBJ2-1
len: 15
CDR3nt: TGTACCAGTAGTATGAGACTAAGGAAGGACAATGAGCAGTTCTTC
CDR3aa: CTSSMRLRKDNEQFF

d_gene: TRBD2
v_gene: TRBV5-1
abundance: -
j_gene: TRBJ2-1
len: 17
CDR3nt: TGCGCCAGCAGCTTGGCCGTAGCGGGAGAGAGAGTGAATGAGCAGTTCTTC
CDR3aa: CASSLAVAGERVNEQFF

d_gene: -
v_gene: TRBV10-2
abundance: many
j_gene: TRBJ1-6
len: 16
CDR3nt: TGCGCCAGCGCCCGTTTCGAGAGCAGGCACAATTCACCCCTCCACTTT
CDR3aa: CASARFESRHNSPLHF